The present T cell receptor (beta chain) was sequenced within a study of blood T cell repertoires in COVID-19. For the study at large: There were acute and convalescent COVID-19 samples, and they came from the United States, Italy and Spain.

Per the original data handling: Estimation of nucleated cell counts relied on the amplification of reference gene primers. The assay was immunoSEQ multiplex PCR, and TCRdb's table has in-frame clones only and misses some. From that table come the V and J calls and clone size; the DNA was used to work out D and trimming. Of 260,000 or so clones listed, 88% are singletons. V lost 5 bases, J lost 2 bases, and 13 bases stayed unmatched. Germline-derived CDR1 and CDR2 are LNHDA and SQIVND (reference sequence). CDR3 size: 18 residues. The TCR comes from a human donor in a cohort sampled during active COVID-19. V gene TRBV19 combines with J gene TRBJ1-4, with TRBD1 matching 8 bases. The specimen sequenced was peripheral blood. CDR3 sequence: CASSDRAGQGVTNEKLFF. The CDR3 nucleotides read TGTGCCAGTAGTGACCGCGCCGGACAGGGAGTTACTAATGAAAAACTGTTTTTT.